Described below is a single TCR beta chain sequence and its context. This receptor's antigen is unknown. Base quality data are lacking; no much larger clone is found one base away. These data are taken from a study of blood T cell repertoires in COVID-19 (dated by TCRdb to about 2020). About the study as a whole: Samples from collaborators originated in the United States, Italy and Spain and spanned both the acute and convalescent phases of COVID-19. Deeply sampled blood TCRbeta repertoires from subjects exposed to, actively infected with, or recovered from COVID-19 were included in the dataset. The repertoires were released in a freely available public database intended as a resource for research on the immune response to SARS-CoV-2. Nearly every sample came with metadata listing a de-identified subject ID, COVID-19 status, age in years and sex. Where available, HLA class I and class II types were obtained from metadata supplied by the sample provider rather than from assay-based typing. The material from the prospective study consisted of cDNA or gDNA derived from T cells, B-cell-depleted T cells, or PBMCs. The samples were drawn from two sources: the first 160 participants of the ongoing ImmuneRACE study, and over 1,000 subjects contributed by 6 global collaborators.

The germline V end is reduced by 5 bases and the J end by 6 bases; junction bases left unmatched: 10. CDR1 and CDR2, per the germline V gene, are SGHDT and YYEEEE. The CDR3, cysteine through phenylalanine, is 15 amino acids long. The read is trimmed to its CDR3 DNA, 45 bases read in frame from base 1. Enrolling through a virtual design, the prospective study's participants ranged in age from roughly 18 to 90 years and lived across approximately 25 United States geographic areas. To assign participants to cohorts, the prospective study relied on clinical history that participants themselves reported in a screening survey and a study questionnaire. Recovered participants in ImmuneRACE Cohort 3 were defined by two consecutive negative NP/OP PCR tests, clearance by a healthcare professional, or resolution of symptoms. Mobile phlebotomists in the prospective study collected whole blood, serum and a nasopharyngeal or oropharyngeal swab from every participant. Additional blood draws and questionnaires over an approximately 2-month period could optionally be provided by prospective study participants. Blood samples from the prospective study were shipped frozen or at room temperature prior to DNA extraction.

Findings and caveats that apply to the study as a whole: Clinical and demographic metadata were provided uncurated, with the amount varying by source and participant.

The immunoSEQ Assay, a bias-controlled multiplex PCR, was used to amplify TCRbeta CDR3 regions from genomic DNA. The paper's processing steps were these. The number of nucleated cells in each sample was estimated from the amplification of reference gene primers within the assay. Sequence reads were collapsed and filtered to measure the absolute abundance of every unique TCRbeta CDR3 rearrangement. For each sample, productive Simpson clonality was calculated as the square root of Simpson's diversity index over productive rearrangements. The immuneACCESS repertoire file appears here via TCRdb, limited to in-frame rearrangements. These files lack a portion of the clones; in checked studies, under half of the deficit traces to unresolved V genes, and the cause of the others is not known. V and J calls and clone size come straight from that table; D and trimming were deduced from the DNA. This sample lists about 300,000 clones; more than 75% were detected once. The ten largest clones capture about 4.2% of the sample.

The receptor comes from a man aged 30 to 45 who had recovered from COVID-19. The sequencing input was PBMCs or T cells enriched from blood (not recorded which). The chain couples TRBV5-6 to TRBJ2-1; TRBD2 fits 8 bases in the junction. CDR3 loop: CASRPRTSIGNEQFF. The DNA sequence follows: TGTGCCAGCAGGCCCCGGACTAGCATCGGCAATGAGCAGTTCTTC. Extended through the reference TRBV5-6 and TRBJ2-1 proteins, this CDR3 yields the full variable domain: DAGVTQSPTHLIKTRGQQVTLRCSPKSGHDTVSWYQQALGQGPQFIFQYYEEEERQRGNFPDRFSGHQFPNYSSELNVNALLLGDSALYLCASRPRTSIGNEQFFGPGTRLTVL.